This T cell receptor beta chain is drawn from a study of technical replicates of blood from a few donors. CDR3 length: 15 amino acids. Germline values: CDR1 MRHNA, CDR2 SNTAGT. V shed 4 bases, J shed 0 bases, and the junction held 3 bases outside the gene matches. Only in-frame clones appear in the TCRdb table, and some are missing; sequencing was by immunoSEQ multiplex PCR. This sample has roughly 81,000 clones, with 97% found just once. Sequencing was done on a sample of T cells isolated from PBMCs. The TCR originated in a human donor in good health. V gene TRBV6-4 combines with J gene TRBJ2-1; 7 nucleotides align to TRBD2. Here the CDR3 reads CASSAGGSSYNEQFF. The DNA for the CDR3 is TGTGCCAGCAGTGCGGGCGGGAGCTCCTACAATGAGCAGTTCTTC.